One sample yielded the 22 T cell receptor beta chains listed below, sequenced in a study of shared clonotypes between healthy human individuals. The protocol was immunoSEQ multiplex PCR, while the TCRdb copy is restricted to in-frame clones and leaves out a portion. This table has hundreds of thousands of clones, roughly 97% appearing once. The sequenced material came from naive CD4+ T cells sorted from blood. Subset reported: CD45RA+ positively selected. These receptors were collected from a woman aged 25 to 45 in good health.

This clone was recorded once. The V gene is TRBV11-2, the J gene TRBJ2-1; 8 nucleotides agree with TRBD2. Germline-derived CDR1 and CDR2 are SGHAT and FQNNGV. The length of the CDR3 is 15 residues. V shed 1 base, J shed 3 bases, and the junction held 2 bases outside the gene matches. CDR3 protein: CASSLGAGVYNEQFF. The CDR3 DNA is TGTGCCAGCAGCTTAGGAGCGGGAGTCTACAATGAGCAGTTCTTC.

The V gene is TRBV6-6, the J gene TRBJ2-7, with TRBD2 matching 11 bases. Germline V gene lookup returns CDR1 MNHNY and CDR2 SVGAGI (reference sequence). The length of the CDR3 is 15 residues. V lost 0 bases, J lost 4 bases, and 2 bases stayed unmatched. DNA of the CDR3: TGTGCCAGCAGTTACTCAGCTAGCGGGAGGTACGAGCAGTACTTC. Protein: CASSYSASGRYEQYF.

This clone appeared once. The rearrangement uses TRBV28 and TRBJ1-3; D might be TRBD1 (6 bases). This CDR3 is 15 amino acids long. V was trimmed by 5 bases and J by 4 bases, leaving 15 bases between them. CDR1 and CDR2 from the germline V gene are MDHEN and SYDVKM. DNA for the CDR3: TGTGCCAGCAGTGAACAGGGTAGCCCCGGAAACACCATATATTTT. Protein product: CASSEQGSPGNTIYF. The full variable domain, rest sourced from reference TRBV28 and TRBJ1-3, is DVKVTQSSRYLVKRTGEKVFLECVQDMDHENMFWYRQDPGLGLRLIYFSYDVKMKEKGDIPEGYSVSREKKERFSLILESASTNQTSMYLCASSEQGSPGNTIYFGEGSWLTVV.

V gene TRBV5-1 combines with J gene TRBJ1-1; D is perhaps TRBD1 (6 bases). Germline V gene sequence: CDR1 SGHRS, CDR2 YFSETQ. With 1 base removed from V and 9 bases from J, the gap between germline ends came to 13 bases. The CDR3 runs 13 residues. This chain's CDR3 is CASSLNREGKAFF. In DNA, the CDR3 is TGCGCCAGCAGCTTGAACAGGGAAGGAAAAGCTTTCTTT.

The chain recombines TRBV5-8 with TRBJ1-5, with 7 bases matching TRBD1. The CDR3 contains 15 residues. V gave up 4 bases and J gave up 1 base; unmatched junction bases: 5. Germline CDR1 reads SGHTS; CDR2 reads YDEGEE. CDR3 DNA: TGTGCCAGCAGCCGGGGACAGCAAAGCAATCAGCCCCAGCATTTT. It codes for CASSRGQQSNQPQHF.

This chain links TRBV29-1 with TRBJ1-2; D is uncertain. The length of the CDR3 is 14 residues. Trimming stripped 1 base from V and 4 bases from J, with 13 bases between. CDR1 and CDR2 (germline): SQVTM, ANQGSEA. The CDR3 region is CSVEVHSGRYGYTF. In DNA, the CDR3 is TGCAGCGTTGAAGTGCACTCAGGACGCTATGGCTACACCTTC.

The rearrangement uses TRBV7-3 and TRBJ2-7, with D hard to call. This CDR3 region has 12 residues. Germline-derived CDR1 and CDR2 are SGHTA and FQGTGA. V gave up 5 bases and J gave up 3 bases, with 8 bases separating them. The CDR3 region is CASSPAYYEQYF. The CDR3 DNA sequence: TGTGCCAGCAGCCCGGCCTACTACGAGCAGTACTTC.

This clone has only one observation. V gene TRBV27 combines with J gene TRBJ2-7; D gene ambiguous. CDR3 length: 15 residues. The V end lost 7 bases, the J end lost 5 bases, and 21 bases lay between the germline ends. Germline V CDR1 and CDR2: MNHEY, SMNVEV (reference sequence). DNA for the CDR3: TGTGCCAGCACCCCAAGCCCGTGGGCCCCCCACGAGCAGTACTTC. This sequence encodes CASTPSPWAPHEQYF.

This chain joins TRBV19 and TRBJ2-6; D may be TRBD2 (6 bases). The CDR3 has 17 amino acids. The germline gives CDR1 LNHDA, CDR2 SQIVND (reference sequence). V gave up 6 bases and J gave up 1 base, with 16 bases separating them. CDR3: CASRGGKGNSGANVLTF. CDR3 coding DNA: TGTGCCAGTAGAGGAGGGAAGGGGAATTCTGGGGCCAACGTCCTGACTTTC.

CDR3 region: CASTWGGSYGYTF. The CDR3 coding sequence is TGTGCCAGCACGTGGGGGGGGAGCTATGGCTACACCTTC. The chain carries TRBV28 and TRBJ1-2, with a tentative D call TRBD1 (5 bases). Trimming removed 7 bases at V and 4 bases at J, with 13 bases between. This CDR3 is 13 amino acids long. Germline V gene data show CDR1 as MDHEN and CDR2 as SYDVKM.

CDR3: CASSPPGVSGWEQYF. The CDR3 DNA is TGTGCCAGCAGCCCCCCAGGGGTCTCAGGCTGGGAGCAGTACTTC. The chain recombines TRBV27 with TRBJ2-7, with D possibly TRBD1 on 6 matching bases. The length of the CDR3 is 15 residues. Germline assignment: CDR1 MNHEY and CDR2 SMNVEV (reference sequence). Trimming removed 6 bases from V and 7 bases from J, with 22 bases in between.

The V gene is TRBV28, the J gene TRBJ2-6; no clear D gene. Between the trimmed V and J ends, which lost 10 bases and 0 bases, there was a span of 7 bases. Germline CDR1 and CDR2: MDHEN and SYDVKM. The CDR3 totals 13 residues. CDR3 region: CATSSSGANVLTF. The CDR3 nucleotides read TGTGCCACTTCGAGCTCTGGGGCCAACGTCCTGACTTTC.

This clone appeared a single time. The chain links TRBV6-5 to TRBJ2-5; D remains unclear. Germline V gene lookup returns CDR1 MNHEY and CDR2 SVGAGI. The CDR3 extends over 12 amino acids. V was clipped by 6 bases and J by 5 bases, with 10 bases between them. The CDR3 spells CASRGIGETQYF. In DNA form, the CDR3 reads TGTGCCAGCAGAGGCATAGGGGAGACCCAGTACTTC.

The chain carries TRBV10-2 and TRBJ1-2; TRBD1 agrees at 8 bases. The CDR3 totals 14 residues. CDR1 is WSHSY and CDR2 is SAAADI in the germline V gene. V trimming: 4 bases; J trimming: 2 bases; junction bases outside the gene matches: 3. The CDR3 bases are TGCGCCAGCAGTGCCGGACAGGGAAACTATGGCTACACCTTC. Translating it yields CASSAGQGNYGYTF.

The chain joins TRBV10-3 to TRBJ1-2; D perhaps matches TRBD1 (6 bases). Trimming pared 6 bases from V and 6 bases from J, leaving 14 bases between. The CDR3 consists of 13 residues. The germline V gene encodes CDR1 ENHRY and CDR2 SYGVKD. The CDR3 DNA reads as TGTGCCATCAGCGAACGGGACACTAATGGCTACACCTTC. It yields the protein CAISERDTNGYTF.

The chain links TRBV5-1 to TRBJ2-3; perhaps TRBD2 as D (5 bases). The CDR3 consists of 14 residues. The germline V gene has CDR1 SGHRS and CDR2 YFSETQ. Trimming shortened V by 0 bases and J by 7 bases, and 12 bases separated the two germline ends. In nucleotides, the CDR3 is TGCGCCAGCAGCTTGGGGGGAGAGAGCAATACGCAGTATTTT. Translating it yields CASSLGGESNTQYF.

V is TRBV10-3 and J is TRBJ2-2; the match to TRBD2 covers 12 bases. Germline V lookup: CDR1 ENHRY, CDR2 SYGVKD. The CDR3 loop spans 18 amino acids. Trimming removed 6 bases from V and 2 bases from J; junction bases left unmatched: 10. CDR3 amino acids: CAISYLGLAGRNTGELFF. The CDR3 DNA follows: TGTGCCATCAGCTATCTCGGACTAGCGGGACGCAACACCGGGGAGCTGTTTTTT.

The chain joins TRBV5-8 to TRBJ1-5; no definite D call. The germline CDR1 and CDR2 sequences are SGHTS and YDEGEE. V dropped 0 bases and J dropped 0 bases, with 13 bases sitting between them. The CDR3 runs to 17 residues. The CDR3 region has the DNA TGTGCCAGCAGCTTGGTAACCGACGGATATAGCAATCAGCCCCAGCATTTT. It codes for CASSLVTDGYSNQPQHF.

The V call is TRBV28, the J call TRBJ2-3; 9 nucleotides agree with TRBD2. The V and J ends lost 2 bases and 7 bases, in that order; junction bases with no gene match: 13. The CDR3 consists of 17 residues. Germline V gene data show CDR1 as MDHEN and CDR2 as SYDVKM. The CDR3 region has the DNA TGTGCCAGCAGTTTAAGAAGGTATTCTAGCGGGAAAAATACGCAGTATTTT. Translation: CASSLRRYSSGKNTQYF.

J is TRBJ1-3 and V is TRBV15; D not certain. The CDR3 length is 16 residues. The V gene lost 0 bases and the J gene lost 0 bases, with 9 bases spanning the gap. CDR1 and CDR2 from the germline V gene are LNHNV and YYDKDF (reference sequence). The CDR3 nucleotides are TGTGCCACCAGCAGAGATCTCGGGAGCTCTGGAAACACCATATATTTT. It codes for CATSRDLGSSGNTIYF.

The gene calls are TRBV6-1 and TRBJ2-1; 8 bases align to TRBD2. The CDR3 covers 15 residues. J was trimmed by 5 bases and V by 6 bases; bases with no gene match: 9. In germline, CDR1 is MNHNS, CDR2 SASEGT. This CDR3 is CASRNEPGGNNEQFF. CDR3 DNA: TGTGCCAGCAGGAACGAACCGGGGGGGAACAATGAGCAGTTCTTC.

The V gene is TRBV29-1, the J gene TRBJ2-1; 10 bases are a match to TRBD2. The CDR3 sequence is 14 residues long. Looked up from germline, CDR1 is SQVTM and CDR2 is ANQGSEA. The junction had 3 bases not matched to a gene; V was cut back by 6 bases and J by 1 base. The CDR3 protein is CSVASGRSYNEQFF. In nucleotides, the CDR3 is TGCAGCGTGGCTAGCGGGAGATCCTACAATGAGCAGTTCTTC.